The rows below give T cell receptor beta chains drawn from one sample of a study of shared clonotypes between healthy human individuals. Clones were read by immunoSEQ multiplex PCR, and TCRdb kept only the in-frame ones, dropping some. The profile covers about 360,000 clones, with 73% appearing a single time and more than 9% taken by the ten largest. What was sequenced was memory CD4+ T cells sorted from blood. The receptors here all came from a man aged 30 to 45 in good health. Each CDR3 is given with its conserved first and last residue. D genes are given only for firm matches. Clone size is stated in some rows and not others, as once, few, many or a class when expanded.

V	size	D	J	CDR3	DNA
TRBV7-3	.	.	TRBJ2-3	CASSLRGSTDTQYF	TGTGCCAGCAGCTTAAGGGGCAGCACAGATACGCAGTATTTT
TRBV19	.	TRBD2	TRBJ2-1	CASSWTSANNEQFF	TGTGCCAGTAGTTGGACTAGCGCCAACAATGAGCAGTTCTTC
TRBV11-2	few	TRBD1	TRBJ2-7	CASSPLNRDRGTPYEQYF	TGTGCCAGCAGCCCACTAAACCGGGACAGGGGAACCCCCTACGAGCAGTACTTC
TRBV6-5	.	.	TRBJ2-1	CASSYEAGSYNEQFF	TGTGCCAGCAGTTACGAAGCGGGCTCCTACAATGAGCAGTTCTTC
TRBV18	.	.	TRBJ1-2	CASSPPGGRRTGYTF	TGTGCCAGCTCACCACCGGGGGGGAGAAGGACTGGCTACACCTTC
TRBV6-6	.	TRBD2	TRBJ2-7	CASRLAGDSYEQYF	TGTGCCAGTCGACTAGCGGGAGACTCCTACGAGCAGTACTTC
TRBV5-1	.	TRBD2	TRBJ2-7	CASSAGLADINSYEQYF	TGCGCCAGCAGCGCGGGACTAGCGGACATCAACTCCTACGAGCAGTACTTC
TRBV29-1	.	TRBD1	TRBJ1-2	CSVEKGAQGYGYTF	TGCAGCGTTGAAAAGGGGGCACAGGGCTATGGCTACACCTTC
TRBV7-2	.	TRBD2	TRBJ2-7	CASSLRLLAGSSYEQYF	TGTGCCAGCAGCTTACGGCTCCTAGCGGGCAGCTCCTACGAGCAGTACTTC
TRBV18	.	.	TRBJ1-5	CASSEWDSNQPQHF	TGTGCCAGCTCAGAGTGGGATAGCAATCAGCCCCAGCATTTT
TRBV14	.	.	TRBJ2-7	CASSQTWGGEQYF	TGTGCCAGCAGCCAGACGTGGGGTGGCGAGCAGTACTTC
TRBV5-1	.	.	TRBJ2-7	CASSFPGTHYEQYF	TGCGCCAGCAGCTTCCCAGGGACCCACTACGAGCAGTACTTC
TRBV5-4	.	.	TRBJ2-2	CASSSFDTGELFF	TGTGCCAGCAGCTCGTTTGACACCGGGGAGCTGTTTTTT
TRBV12-5	.	.	TRBJ1-5	CASGTGPNQPQHF	TGTGCTAGTGGTACAGGGCCCAATCAGCCCCAGCATTTT
TRBV27	.	TRBD1	TRBJ2-7	CASSSSFTRDSRGRGDYEQYF	TGTGCCAGCAGTTCGTCCTTCACCCGGGACAGCCGAGGAAGGGGTGACTACGAGCAGTACTTC
TRBV10-3	.	.	TRBJ2-2	CAISESRTPGELFF	TGTGCCATCAGTGAGTCGAGGACCCCCGGGGAGCTGTTTTTT
TRBV9	few	TRBD1	TRBJ1-4	CASSHPRGGTGLEKLFF	TGTGCCAGCAGCCACCCACGGGGGGGGACAGGGCTCGAAAAACTGTTTTTT
TRBV19	.	.	TRBJ1-1	CASSITPGVGAFF	TGTGCCAGTAGTATTACCCCAGGGGTTGGAGCTTTCTTT
TRBV19	.	TRBD1	TRBJ2-7	CASKRDRGPYEQYF	TGTGCCAGTAAGCGGGACAGGGGGCCCTACGAGCAGTACTTC
TRBV2	.	.	TRBJ2-1	CASINSGGPRVGQFF	TGTGCCAGCATCAACTCCGGCGGGCCTCGCGTTGGGCAGTTCTTC